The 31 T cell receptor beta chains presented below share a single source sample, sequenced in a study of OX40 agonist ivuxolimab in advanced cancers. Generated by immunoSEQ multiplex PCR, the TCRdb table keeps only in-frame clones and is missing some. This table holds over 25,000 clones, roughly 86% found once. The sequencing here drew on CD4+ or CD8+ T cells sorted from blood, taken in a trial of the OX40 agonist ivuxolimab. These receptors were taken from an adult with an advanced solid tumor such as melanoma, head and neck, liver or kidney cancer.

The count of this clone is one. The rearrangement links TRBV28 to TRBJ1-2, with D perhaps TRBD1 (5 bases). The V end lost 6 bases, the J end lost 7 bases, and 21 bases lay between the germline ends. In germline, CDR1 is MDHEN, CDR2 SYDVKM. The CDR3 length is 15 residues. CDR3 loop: CASRGKDGDWGGYTF. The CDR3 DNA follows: TGTGCCAGCAGGGGGAAGGACGGGGACTGGGGTGGCTACACCTTC.

The CDR3: CASTSGQGAYEQYF. For the CDR3, the DNA is TGTGCCAGCACCTCCGGACAGGGGGCCTACGAGCAGTACTTC. The V call is TRBV5-6, the J call TRBJ2-7, with TRBD1 matching 10 bases. Unmatched junction bases numbered 5, after V lost 6 bases and J lost 2 bases. CDR3 length equals 14 residues. The germline V gene has CDR1 SGHDT and CDR2 YYEEEE.

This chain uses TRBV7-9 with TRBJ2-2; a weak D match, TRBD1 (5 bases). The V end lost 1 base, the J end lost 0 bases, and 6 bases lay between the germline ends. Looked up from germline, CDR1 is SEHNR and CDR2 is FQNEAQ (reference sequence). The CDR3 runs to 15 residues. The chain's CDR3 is CASSLGTTNTGELFF. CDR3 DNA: TGTGCCAGCAGCTTAGGGACAACGAACACCGGGGAGCTGTTTTTT.

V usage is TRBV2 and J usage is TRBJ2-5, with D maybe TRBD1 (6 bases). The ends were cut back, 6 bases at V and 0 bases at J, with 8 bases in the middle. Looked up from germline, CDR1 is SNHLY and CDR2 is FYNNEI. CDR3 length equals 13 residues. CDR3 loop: CASRRDNQETQYF. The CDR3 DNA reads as TGTGCCAGCAGACGGGACAACCAAGAGACCCAGTACTTC.

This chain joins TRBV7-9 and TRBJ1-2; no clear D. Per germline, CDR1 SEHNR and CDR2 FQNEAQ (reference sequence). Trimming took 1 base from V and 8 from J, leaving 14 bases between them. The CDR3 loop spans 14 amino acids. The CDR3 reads CASSLVPWKEGYTF. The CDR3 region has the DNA TGTGCCAGCAGCTTAGTACCCTGGAAGGAAGGCTACACCTTC.

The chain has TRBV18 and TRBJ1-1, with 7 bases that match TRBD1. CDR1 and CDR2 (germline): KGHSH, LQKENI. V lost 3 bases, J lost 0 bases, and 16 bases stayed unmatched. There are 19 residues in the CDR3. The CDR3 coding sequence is TGTGCCAGCTCACCTCAACCTCCCGGGACAGAGCAGATGAACACTGAAGCTTTCTTT. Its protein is CASSPQPPGTEQMNTEAFF. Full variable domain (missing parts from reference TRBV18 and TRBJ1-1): NAGVMQNPRHLVRRRGQEARLRCSPMKGHSHVYWYRQLPEEGLKFMVYLQKENIIDESGMPKERFSAEFPKEGPSILRIQQVVRGDSAAYFCASSPQPPGTEQMNTEAFFGQGTRLTVV.

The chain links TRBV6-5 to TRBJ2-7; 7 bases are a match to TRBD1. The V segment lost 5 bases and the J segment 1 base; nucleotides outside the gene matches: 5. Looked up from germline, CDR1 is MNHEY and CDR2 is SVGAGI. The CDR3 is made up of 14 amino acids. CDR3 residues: CASSRQGPSYEQYF. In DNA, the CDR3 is TGTGCCAGCAGTAGACAGGGACCATCCTACGAGCAGTACTTC.

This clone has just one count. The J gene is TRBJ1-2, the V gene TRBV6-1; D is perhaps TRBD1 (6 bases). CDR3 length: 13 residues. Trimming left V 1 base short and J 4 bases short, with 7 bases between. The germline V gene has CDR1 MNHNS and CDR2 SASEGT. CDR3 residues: CASSEEGGYGYTF. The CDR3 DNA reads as TGTGCCAGCAGTGAAGAAGGGGGCTATGGCTACACCTTC.

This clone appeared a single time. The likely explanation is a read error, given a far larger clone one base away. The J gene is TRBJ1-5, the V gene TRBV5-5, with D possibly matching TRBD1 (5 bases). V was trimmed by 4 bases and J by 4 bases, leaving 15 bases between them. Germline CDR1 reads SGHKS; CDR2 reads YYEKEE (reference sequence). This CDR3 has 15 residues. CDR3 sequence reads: CASSQEPGLNQPQHF. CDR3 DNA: TGTGCCAGCAGCCAAGAGCCGGGGCTGAATCAGCCCCAGCATTTT.

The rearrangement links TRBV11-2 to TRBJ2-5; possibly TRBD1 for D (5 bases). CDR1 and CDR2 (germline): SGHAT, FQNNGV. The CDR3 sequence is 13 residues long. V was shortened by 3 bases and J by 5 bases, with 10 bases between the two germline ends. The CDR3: CASSFRVVETQYF. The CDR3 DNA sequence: TGTGCCAGCAGCTTCAGGGTTGTCGAGACCCAGTACTTC.

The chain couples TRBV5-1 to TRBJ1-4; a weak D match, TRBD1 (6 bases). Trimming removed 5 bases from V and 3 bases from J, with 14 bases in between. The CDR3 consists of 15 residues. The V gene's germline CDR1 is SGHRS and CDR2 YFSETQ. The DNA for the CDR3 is TGCGCCAGCAGTCCATGGGGGCAGGCTAATGAAAAACTGTTTTTT. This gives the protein CASSPWGQANEKLFF.

CDR3 sequence: CASSLALGMNTEAFF. DNA for the CDR3: TGTGCCAGCAGCTTAGCACTCGGTATGAACACTGAAGCTTTCTTT. The chain uses TRBV7-6 and TRBJ1-1; D gene unclear. The CDR3 contains 15 residues. In germline, CDR1 is SGHVS, CDR2 FNYEAQ. Between the trimmed V and J ends, which lost 0 bases and 0 bases, there was a span of 8 bases. Complete variable domain (other parts from reference TRBV7-6 and TRBJ1-1): GAGVSQSPRYKVTKRGQDVALRCDPISGHVSLYWYRQALGQGPEFLTYFNYEAQQDKSGLPNDRFSAERPEGSISTLTIQRTEQRDSAMYRCASSLALGMNTEAFFGQGTRLTVV.

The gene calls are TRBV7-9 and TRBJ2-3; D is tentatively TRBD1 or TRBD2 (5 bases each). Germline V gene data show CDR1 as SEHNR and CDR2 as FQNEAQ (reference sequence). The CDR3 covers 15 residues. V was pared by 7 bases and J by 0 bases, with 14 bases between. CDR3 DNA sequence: TGTGCCAGCAACCCAGGGACGATCAGCACAGATACGCAGTATTTT. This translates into CASNPGTISTDTQYF. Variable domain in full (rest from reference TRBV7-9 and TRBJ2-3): DTGVSQNPRHKITKRGQNVTFRCDPISEHNRLYWYRQTLGQGPEFLTYFQNEAQLEKSRLLSDRFSAERPKGSFSTLEIQRTEQGDSAMYLCASNPGTISTDTQYFGPGTRLTVL.

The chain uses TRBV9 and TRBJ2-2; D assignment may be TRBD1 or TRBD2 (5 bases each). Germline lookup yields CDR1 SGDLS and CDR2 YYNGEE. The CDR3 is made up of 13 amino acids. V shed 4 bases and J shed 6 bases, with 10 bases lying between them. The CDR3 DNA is TGTGCCAGCAGCCGGGACGGATCCGGGGAGCTGTTTTTT. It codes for CASSRDGSGELFF.

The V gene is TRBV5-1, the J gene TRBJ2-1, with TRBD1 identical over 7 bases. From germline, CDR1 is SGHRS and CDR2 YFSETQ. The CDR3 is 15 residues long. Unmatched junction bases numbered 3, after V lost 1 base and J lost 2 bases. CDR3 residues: CASSLTRGPYNEQFF. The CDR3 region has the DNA TGCGCCAGCAGCTTGACAAGGGGGCCCTACAATGAGCAGTTCTTC.

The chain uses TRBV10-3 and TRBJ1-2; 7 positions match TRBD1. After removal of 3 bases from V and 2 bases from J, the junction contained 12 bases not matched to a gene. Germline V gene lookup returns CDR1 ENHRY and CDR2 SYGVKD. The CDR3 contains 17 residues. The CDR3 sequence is CAISENGGGGGNYGYTF. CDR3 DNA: TGTGCCATCAGTGAAAATGGGGGAGGGGGCGGAAACTATGGCTACACCTTC.

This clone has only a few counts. DNA of the CDR3: TGTGCCAGCAGCGTAGTCGACGGGGGGGTTTCCACAGATACGCAGTATTTT. Its translation: CASSVVDGGVSTDTQYF. The chain recombines TRBV9 with TRBJ2-3; the match to TRBD2 covers 8 bases. V gave up 0 bases and J gave up 2 bases; unmatched junction bases: 8. Germline V CDR1 and CDR2: SGDLS, YYNGEE. CDR3 length: 17 amino acids.

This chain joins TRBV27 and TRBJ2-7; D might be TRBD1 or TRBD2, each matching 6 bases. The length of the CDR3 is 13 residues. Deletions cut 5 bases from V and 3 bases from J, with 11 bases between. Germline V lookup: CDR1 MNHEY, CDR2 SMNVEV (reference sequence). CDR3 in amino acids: CASSPRDIYEQYF. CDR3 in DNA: TGTGCCAGCAGTCCGCGGGACATCTACGAGCAGTACTTC.

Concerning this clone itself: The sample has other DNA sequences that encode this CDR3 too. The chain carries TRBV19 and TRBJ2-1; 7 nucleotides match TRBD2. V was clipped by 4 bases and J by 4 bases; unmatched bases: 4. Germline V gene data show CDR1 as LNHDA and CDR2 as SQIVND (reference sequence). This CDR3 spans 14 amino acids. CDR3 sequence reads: CASSSGGDYNEQFF. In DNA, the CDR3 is TGTGCCAGTAGTAGCGGGGGAGATTACAATGAGCAGTTCTTC.

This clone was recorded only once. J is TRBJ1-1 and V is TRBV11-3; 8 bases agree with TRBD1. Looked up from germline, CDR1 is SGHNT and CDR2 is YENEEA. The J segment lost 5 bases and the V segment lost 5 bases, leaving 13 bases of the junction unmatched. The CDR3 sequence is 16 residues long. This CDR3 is CASSPQGGRGQTEAFF. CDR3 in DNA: TGTGCCAGCAGCCCACAAGGTGGCAGGGGGCAAACTGAAGCTTTCTTT. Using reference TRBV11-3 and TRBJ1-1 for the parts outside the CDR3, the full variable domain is EAGVVQSPRYKIIEKKQPVAFWCNPISGHNTLYWYLQNLGQGPELLIRYENEEAVDDSQLPKDRFSAERLKGVDSTLKIQPAELGDSAVYLCASSPQGGRGQTEAFFGQGTRLTVV.

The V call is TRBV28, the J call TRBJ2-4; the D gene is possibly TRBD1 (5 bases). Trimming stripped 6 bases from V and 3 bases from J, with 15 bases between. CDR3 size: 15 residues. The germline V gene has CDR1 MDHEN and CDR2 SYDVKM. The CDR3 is CASSHRGKGKNIQYF. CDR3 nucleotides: TGTGCCAGCAGCCATAGGGGTAAGGGCAAAAACATTCAGTACTTC.

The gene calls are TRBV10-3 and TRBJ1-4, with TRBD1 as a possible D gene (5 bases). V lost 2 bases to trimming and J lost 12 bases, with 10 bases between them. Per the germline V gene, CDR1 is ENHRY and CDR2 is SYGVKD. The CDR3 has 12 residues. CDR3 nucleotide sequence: TGTGCCATCAGTGAGGGGGACCCAGAACTGTTTTTT. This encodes CAISEGDPELFF.

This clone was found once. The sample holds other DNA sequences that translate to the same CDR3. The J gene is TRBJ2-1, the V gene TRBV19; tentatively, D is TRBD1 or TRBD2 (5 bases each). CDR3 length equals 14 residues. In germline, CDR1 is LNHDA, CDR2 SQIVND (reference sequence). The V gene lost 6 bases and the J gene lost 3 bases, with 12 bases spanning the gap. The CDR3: CASSPGGDYNEQFF. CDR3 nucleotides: TGTGCCAGTAGCCCTGGGGGAGACTACAATGAGCAGTTCTTC.

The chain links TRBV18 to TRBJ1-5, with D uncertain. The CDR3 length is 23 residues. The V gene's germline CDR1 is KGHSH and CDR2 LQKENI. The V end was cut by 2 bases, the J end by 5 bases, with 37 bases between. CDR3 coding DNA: TGTGCCAGCTCACCAGTTTTTGACTTGGGTTCGCTCTCTCCCGGAGGGAGGCATCAGCCCCAGCATTTT. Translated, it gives CASSPVFDLGSLSPGGRHQPQHF.

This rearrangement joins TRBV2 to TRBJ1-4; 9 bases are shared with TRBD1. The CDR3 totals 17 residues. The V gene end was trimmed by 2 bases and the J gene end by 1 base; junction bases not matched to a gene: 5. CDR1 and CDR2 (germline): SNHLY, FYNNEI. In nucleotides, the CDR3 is TGTGCCAGCAGTGAACAGGGACAGGGATTAACTAATGAAAAACTGTTTTTT. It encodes CASSEQGQGLTNEKLFF.

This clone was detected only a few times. DNA of the CDR3: TGTGCCAGCAGTTTGGGAGTTAGCAATCAGCCCCAGCATTTT. Translating gives CASSLGVSNQPQHF. The chain uses TRBV27 and TRBJ1-5; D remains ambiguous. V lost 3 bases and J 0 bases, leaving 6 bases between the germline ends. Germline V gene data show CDR1 as MNHEY and CDR2 as SMNVEV (reference sequence). This CDR3 has 14 amino acids.

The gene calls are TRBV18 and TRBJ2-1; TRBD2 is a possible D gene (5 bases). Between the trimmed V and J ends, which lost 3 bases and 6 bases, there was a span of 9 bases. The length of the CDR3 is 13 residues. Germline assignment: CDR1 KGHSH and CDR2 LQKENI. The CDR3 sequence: CASSPERANEQFF. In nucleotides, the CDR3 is TGTGCCAGCTCACCTGAGAGGGCCAATGAGCAGTTCTTC.

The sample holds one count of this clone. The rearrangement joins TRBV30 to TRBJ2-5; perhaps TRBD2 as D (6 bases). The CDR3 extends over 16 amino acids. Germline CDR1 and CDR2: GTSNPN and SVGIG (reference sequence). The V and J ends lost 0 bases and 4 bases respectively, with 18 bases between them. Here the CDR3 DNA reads TGTGCCTGGAGTGTAGGGTCCCGGGACTTAGGAGAGACCCAGTACTTC. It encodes CAWSVGSRDLGETQYF. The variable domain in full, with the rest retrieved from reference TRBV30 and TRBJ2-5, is SQTIHQWPATLVQPVGSPLSLECTVEGTSNPNLYWYRQAAGRGLQLLFYSVGIGQISSEVPQNLSASRPQDRQFILSSKKLLLSDSGFYLCAWSVGSRDLGETQYFGPGTRLLVL.

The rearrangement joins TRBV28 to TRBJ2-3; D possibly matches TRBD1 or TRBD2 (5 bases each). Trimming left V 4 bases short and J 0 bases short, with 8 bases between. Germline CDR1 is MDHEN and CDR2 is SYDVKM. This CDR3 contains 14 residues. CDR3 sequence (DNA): TGTGCCAGCAGTTCCGGGGCCAGCACAGATACGCAGTATTTT. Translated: CASSSGASTDTQYF.

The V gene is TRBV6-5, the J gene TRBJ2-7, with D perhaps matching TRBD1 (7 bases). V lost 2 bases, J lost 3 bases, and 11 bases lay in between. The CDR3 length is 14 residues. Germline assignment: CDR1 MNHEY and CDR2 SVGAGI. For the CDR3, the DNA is TGTGCCAGCAGTTACGGACAGGACTACTACGAGCAGTACTTC. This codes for CASSYGQDYYEQYF.

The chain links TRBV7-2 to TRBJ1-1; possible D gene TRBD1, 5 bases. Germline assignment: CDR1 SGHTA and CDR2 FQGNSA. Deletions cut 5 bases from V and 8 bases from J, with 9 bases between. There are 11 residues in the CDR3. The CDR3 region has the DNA TGTGCCAGCAGCATGACAGTCGAAGCTTTCTTT. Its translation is CASSMTVEAFF.